This T cell receptor beta chain originates from a study of blood T cell repertoires in COVID-19. Study summary: Samples of COVID-19 (acute and convalescent) were obtained from the United States, Italy and Spain.

Deletions cut 5 bases from V and 2 bases from J, with 11 bases between. This CDR3 is 14 amino acids long. Germline CDR1 SEHNR, CDR2 FQNEAQ (reference sequence). As originally analysed: How many nucleated cells were present was estimated from reference gene primer amplification. Measured with immunoSEQ multiplex PCR; TCRdb has only the in-frame clones, and not every one. The V and J calls and clone size were taken over from that table, and D and trimming were inferred from the DNA. Of under 80,000 clones listed, around 77% are singletons. Sequencing was carried out using peripheral blood. The source is a man older than 75 with active or convalescent COVID-19. The V and J genes are TRBV7-9 and TRBJ2-3; maybe TRBD1 (6 bases). The CDR3 nucleotides are TGTGCCAGCAGCCCCGACAGGAACACAGATACGCAGTATTTT. Translating it yields CASSPDRNTDTQYF. Variable domain in full (rest from reference TRBV7-9 and TRBJ2-3): DTGVSQNPRHKITKRGQNVTFRCDPISEHNRLYWYRQTLGQGPEFLTYFQNEAQLEKSRLLSDRFSAERPKGSFSTLEIQRTEQGDSAMYLCASSPDRNTDTQYFGPGTRLTVL.